Presented here are 31 T cell receptor beta chains from one specimen sequenced in a study of post-analysis software for immune sequencing data. Points from the study as a whole: Patients had higher frequencies than controls of about five TRBV segments, including TRBV5-6, TRBV5-1 and TRBV20-1.

No antigen has been identified for these receptors. Included in the TCR beta cDNA libraries were unique molecular identifiers. TCRdb analysed the PCR reads with MiXCR anew, one entry per CDR3 protein. The table includes hundreds of thousands of distinct CDR3 sequences, about 57% detected once. The sequenced sample was blood. The receptors derive from a girl between 10 and 17 years old with multiple sclerosis.

This clonotype showed up many times. The chain is built from TRBV5-1 and TRBJ2-7, with TRBD1 identical over 8 bases. Germline assignment: CDR1 SGHRS and CDR2 YFSETQ. V shed 0 bases, J shed 6 bases, and the junction held 5 bases outside the gene matches. The CDR3 loop spans 14 amino acids. The CDR3 loop reads CASSLEQGASEQYF. CDR3 nucleotide sequence: TGCGCCAGCAGCTTGGAGCAGGGGGCTAGCGAGCAGTACTTC.

The chain carries TRBV5-1 and TRBJ2-4; 11 nucleotides line up with TRBD2. The DNA matches TRBJ2-7 better at its end, which makes the J call doubtful. Germline V gene data show CDR1 as SGHRS and CDR2 as YFSETQ. There are 15 residues in the CDR3. The DNA for the CDR3 is TGCGCCAGCAGCCCGACTAGCGGGATACAACTCGAGCAGTACTTC. This encodes CASSPTSGIQLEQYF.

V and J are TRBV6-5 and TRBJ1-1; perhaps TRBD1 as D (6 bases). This CDR3 is built from 13 residues. The germline V gene encodes CDR1 MNHEY and CDR2 SVGAGI. Trimming stripped 5 bases from V and 4 bases from J, with 11 bases between. CDR3 nucleotide sequence: TGTGCCAGCAGTGTCGGACAGATCACTGAAGCTTTCTTT. Protein: CASSVGQITEAFF.

The V gene is TRBV29-1, the J gene TRBJ2-7, with D perhaps TRBD1 (5 bases). The CDR3 sequence is 13 residues long. The V and J ends lost 4 bases and 1 base respectively, with 11 bases between them. Germline V gives CDR1 SQVTM, CDR2 ANQGSEA. For the CDR3, the DNA is TGCAGCGTTGGTTCGACAGCTTCCTACGAGCAGTACTTC. Protein: CSVGSTASYEQYF.

This clonotype was seen more than once but under ten times. The gene calls are TRBV20-1 and TRBJ2-1; TRBD1 might be the D (5 bases). The length of the CDR3 is 16 residues. Between the trimmed V and J ends, which lost 5 bases and 7 bases, there was a span of 24 bases. In germline, CDR1 is DFQATT, CDR2 SNEGSKA (reference sequence). CDR3 in DNA: TGCAGTGCTGCAGGGTTGGGTCCCGGTTTCAGGAATGAGCAGTTCTTC. Translation gives CSAAGLGPGFRNEQFF.

This clonotype was detected only once. This chain uses TRBV7-6 with TRBJ2-1; D perhaps matches TRBD1 (5 bases). V was pared by 6 bases and J by 8 bases, with 14 bases between. Germline CDR1 and CDR2: SGHVS and FNYEAQ. This CDR3 contains 13 residues. The CDR3 DNA follows: TGTGCCAGCAGTTACCAGGGTTTCGATGAGCAGTTCTTC. Residues: CASSYQGFDEQFF.

This chain links TRBV29-1 with TRBJ2-7; D is unresolved. The germline gives CDR1 SQVTM, CDR2 ANQGSEA. CDR3 size: 12 residues. Trimming took off 5 bases at V and 7 bases at J, with 15 bases between the two ends. CDR3 coding DNA: TGCAGCGTTTGGTCAGACATCAATGAGCAGTACTTC. It codes for CSVWSDINEQYF.

This clonotype was found a few times. The V gene is TRBV29-1, the J gene TRBJ2-7; TRBD1 matches 7 bases. CDR3 length: 12 amino acids. Per the germline V gene, CDR1 is SQVTM and CDR2 is ANQGSEA. V was pared by 6 bases and J by 2 bases, with 4 bases of the junction left unmatched. The chain's CDR3 is CSVIGQAYEQYF. The CDR3 DNA sequence: TGCAGCGTGATCGGACAGGCCTACGAGCAGTACTTC.

This clonotype was observed a few times. The V gene is TRBV9, the J gene TRBJ2-1, with D unclear. CDR3 length: 13 residues. V gave up 4 bases and J gave up 8 bases, with 13 bases separating them. Germline V lookup: CDR1 SGDLS, CDR2 YYNGEE. This chain's CDR3 is CASSPGPGHEQFF. The CDR3 DNA follows: TGTGCCAGCAGCCCCGGACCGGGCCATGAGCAGTTCTTC.

This clonotype was counted a single time. The J gene is TRBJ2-7, the V gene TRBV7-9; tentatively, D is TRBD1 (5 bases). CDR1 is SEHNR and CDR2 is FQNEAQ in the germline V gene (reference sequence). This CDR3 spans 15 amino acids. Between the trimmed V and J ends, which lost 5 bases and 1 base, there was a span of 15 bases. CDR3 loop: CASSPRSTVSYEQYF. CDR3 bases: TGTGCCAGCAGCCCCCGCTCGACAGTTTCCTACGAGCAGTACTTC.

A note on this clonotype: Germline and junction disagree at one end, which may indicate a read error. V and J are TRBV5-1 and TRBJ2-7, with 8 bases identical to TRBD2. Germline CDR1 is SGHRS and CDR2 is YFSETQ. The CDR3 covers 16 residues. The CDR3 sequence is CACSLERGLEVYEQYF. CDR3 DNA sequence: TGCGCCTGCAGCTTGGAAAGGGGACTAGAGGTGTACGAGCAGTACTTC.

The count of this clonotype is one. J is TRBJ2-5 and V is TRBV2, with D possibly matching TRBD2 (5 bases). This CDR3 spans 12 amino acids. Germline loops: CDR1 SNHLY, CDR2 FYNNEI. Between the trimmed V and J ends, which lost 7 bases and 4 bases, there was a span of 10 bases. The CDR3 protein is CASNLEGETQYF. CDR3 sequence (DNA): TGTGCCAGCAACCTAGAGGGAGAGACCCAGTACTTC.

This clonotype was observed a few times. The chain uses TRBV12-3 or TRBV12-4 and TRBJ2-1, with 10 bases fitting TRBD2. This CDR3 is 14 amino acids long. V trimming: 10 bases; J trimming: 2 bases; junction bases outside the gene matches: 5. The CDR3 bases are TGTGCCACGCAAAGCGGGAGGGCCTACAATGAGCAGTTCTTC. Translation gives CATQSGRAYNEQFF.

This clonotype was recorded once. The V call is TRBV14, the J call TRBJ1-2; D uncertain. The CDR3 sequence is 17 residues long. V gave up 1 base and J gave up 4 bases, with 19 bases separating them. The germline CDR1 and CDR2 sequences are SGHDN and FVKESK. CDR3 nucleotide sequence: TGTGCCAGCAGCCAAGCCCCCGCTCAATCCGAAGTCTATGGCTACACCTTC. Translating it yields CASSQAPAQSEVYGYTF.

The chain uses TRBV20-1 and TRBJ1-4; TRBD1 aligns across 8 bases. CDR3 length: 14 amino acids. V gave up 1 base and J gave up 8 bases; unmatched junction bases: 6. The germline V gene has CDR1 DFQATT and CDR2 SNEGSKA (reference sequence). The CDR3 sequence is CSARVGTGGEKLFF. CDR3 bases: TGCAGTGCTAGAGTCGGGACAGGTGGGGAAAAACTGTTTTTT.

V gene TRBV15 combines with J gene TRBJ1-2; no firm D call. The CDR3 is 14 residues long. Germline lookup yields CDR1 LNHNV and CDR2 YYDKDF (reference sequence). The germline V and J ends were trimmed by 4 bases and 6 bases, with 15 bases remaining between them. The CDR3 loop reads CATSKGGVDNGYTF. CDR3 DNA: TGTGCCACCAGCAAGGGCGGGGTAGACAATGGCTACACCTTC.

This clonotype was observed a few times. The chain couples TRBV14 to TRBJ2-5; D gene uncertain. The CDR3 has 15 residues. V was shortened by 4 bases and J by 1 base, with 13 bases between the two germline ends. Germline V CDR1 and CDR2: SGHDN, FVKESK. CDR3 in amino acids: CASSRRGNVQETQYF. The CDR3 bases are TGTGCCAGCAGCCGAAGAGGAAACGTCCAAGAGACCCAGTACTTC.

V gene TRBV12-3 or TRBV12-4 combines with J gene TRBJ2-6; no clear D. CDR3 length: 12 amino acids. Trimming took off 6 bases at V and 6 bases at J, with 6 bases between the two ends. CDR3 DNA sequence: TGTGCCAGCAGCTGGCAGGCCAACGTCCTGACTTTC. As protein: CASSWQANVLTF.

V and J are TRBV20-1 and TRBJ2-1; 13 bases match TRBD2. J gave up 4 bases and V 5 bases, and 5 bases lay outside the gene matches. This CDR3 has 15 amino acids. From germline, CDR1 is DFQATT and CDR2 SNEGSKA (reference sequence). The CDR3 nucleotides read TGCAGTGCTCGGACTAGCGGGAGCAGGTACAATGAGCAGTTCTTC. Translating it yields CSARTSGSRYNEQFF.

The chain employs TRBV13 and TRBJ2-5, with 8 bases aligning to TRBD2. Per germline, CDR1 PRHDT and CDR2 FYEKMQ (reference sequence). V shed 5 bases and J 5 bases; nucleotides not matched to a gene: 16. This CDR3 comprises 17 residues. The CDR3 reads CASSGGESGGTQETQYF. The CDR3 DNA reads as TGTGCCAGCAGCGGGGGAGAAAGCGGGGGCACCCAGGAGACCCAGTACTTC.

This clonotype has only a few counts. This chain joins TRBV29-1 and TRBJ2-7; D remains ambiguous. With the DNA end fitting TRBJ2-5 better, the J assignment may be wrong. This CDR3 is 12 amino acids long. Germline CDR1 is SQVTM and CDR2 is ANQGSEA. Here the CDR3 reads CSVDRLTETQYF. For the CDR3, the DNA is TGCAGCGTTGATAGGCTAACGGAGACCCAGTACTTC.

This clonotype was observed a handful of times. This chain uses TRBV7-3 with TRBJ2-3, with 10 bases matching TRBD2. J gave up 0 bases and V 5 bases, and 8 bases lay outside the gene matches. CDR1 and CDR2 (germline): SGHTA, FQGTGA. The CDR3 covers 17 residues. The CDR3 region has the DNA TGTGCCAGCAGCGTCGGAGTTAGCGGGAGGAGCACAGATACGCAGTATTTT. Its translation: CASSVGVSGRSTDTQYF.

This clonotype showed up just a few times. The chain joins TRBV7-2 to TRBJ1-6; 9 bases map to TRBD1. The CDR3 contains 17 residues. Germline V gives CDR1 SGHTA, CDR2 FQGNSA. V was pared by 5 bases and J by 7 bases, with 12 bases of the junction left unmatched. The CDR3 DNA reads TGTGCCAGCAGCCATACAGGGGGCTGGGGTGAGAATTCACCCCTCCACTTT. This translates into CASSHTGGWGENSPLHF.

The genes are TRBV7-3 and TRBJ2-3, with D uncertain. V was shortened by 5 bases and J by 5 bases, with 11 bases between the two germline ends. CDR1 SGHTA and CDR2 FQGTGA come from the germline V gene. There are 13 residues in the CDR3. In DNA, the CDR3 is TGTGCCAGCAGCGCCCCAAACGGAGATACGCAGTATTTT. Translated: CASSAPNGDTQYF. Drawing the rest from reference TRBV7-3 and TRBJ2-3, the complete variable domain is GAGVSQTPSNKVTEKGKYVELRCDPISGHTALYWYRQSLGQGPEFLIYFQGTGAADDSGLPNDRFFAVRPEGSVSTLKIQRTERGDSAVYLCASSAPNGDTQYFGPGTRLTVL.

This chain joins TRBV7-3 and TRBJ1-2, with D possibly being TRBD1 (5 bases). V shed 1 base and J shed 4 bases, with 10 bases lying between them. Germline CDR1 reads SGHTA; CDR2 reads FQGTGA. CDR3 length: 14 amino acids. DNA of the CDR3: TGTGCCAGCAGCTTAAATGGGGCTGGCTATGGCTACACCTTC. It yields the protein CASSLNGAGYGYTF.

Only a few counts were recorded for this clonotype. This chain connects TRBV3-1 to TRBJ2-7; D remains ambiguous. The germline V gene encodes CDR1 LGHDT and CDR2 YNNKEL (reference sequence). This CDR3 region has 13 residues. The germline V and J ends were trimmed by 1 base and 2 bases, with 6 bases remaining between them. The CDR3 nucleotides read TGTGCCAGCAGCCAAGTAGGGACCTACGAGCAGTACTTC. Protein product: CASSQVGTYEQYF.

This clonotype occurred many times. This sequence joins TRBV5-1 and TRBJ2-1, with D perhaps being TRBD1 or TRBD2 (6 bases each). CDR3 size: 15 residues. V dropped 0 bases and J dropped 4 bases, with 11 bases sitting between them. Germline assignment: CDR1 SGHRS and CDR2 YFSETQ. In DNA form, the CDR3 reads TGCGCCAGCAGCTTGGAGGGGGGCCCTTACAATGAGCAGTTCTTC. Translated: CASSLEGGPYNEQFF.

This chain joins TRBV5-1 and TRBJ2-1, with D hard to call. V was trimmed by 0 bases and J by 0 bases, leaving 10 bases between them. CDR3 length equals 16 residues. Germline V gene lookup returns CDR1 SGHRS and CDR2 YFSETQ. CDR3 nucleotide sequence: TGCGCCAGCAGCTTGGCCGCGCGGAGCTCCTACAATGAGCAGTTCTTC. Its protein is CASSLAARSSYNEQFF.

This clonotype was counted once. The chain has TRBV2 and TRBJ1-2; D is perhaps TRBD1 (5 bases). Trimming cost V 2 bases and J 4 bases, with 11 bases left between them. The CDR3 extends over 14 amino acids. Looked up from germline, CDR1 is SNHLY and CDR2 is FYNNEI. The CDR3 sequence is CASSEPGRAYGYTF. The CDR3 DNA reads TGTGCCAGCAGTGAACCGGGGCGGGCCTATGGCTACACCTTC. Supplemented by reference TRBV2 and TRBJ1-2, the full variable domain reads EPEVTQTPSHQVTQMGQEVILRCVPISNHLYFYWYRQILGQKVEFLVSFYNNEISEKSEIFDDQFSVERPDGSNFTLKIRSTKLEDSAMYFCASSEPGRAYGYTFGSGTRLTVV.

The chain employs TRBV7-4 and TRBJ2-7; 10 nucleotides agree with TRBD2. The J call is uncertain, as TRBJ2-5 better fits the DNA end. The CDR3 is made up of 16 amino acids. The V gene's germline CDR1 is SGHVT and CDR2 SQSDAQ. The CDR3 nucleotides read TGTGCCAGCAGCTTACCGGCTAGCGGGAGTGATGAGACCCAGTACTTC. Encoded protein: CASSLPASGSDETQYF.

CDR3 DNA sequence: TGCGCCAGCAGCTTGGCTGTTCGCGGGCTAGCGGACTACAATGAGCAGTTCTTC. Protein product: CASSLAVRGLADYNEQFF. J is TRBJ2-1 and V is TRBV5-1, with TRBD2 matching 7 bases. V lost 0 bases and J lost 3; bases outside the gene matches: 12. This CDR3 has 18 amino acids. Germline V gene sequence: CDR1 SGHRS, CDR2 YFSETQ.